The sequence of this T cell receptor beta chain was determined in a study of Graves' ophthalmopathy and Graves' hyperthyroidism. Regarding the study as a whole: Ophthalmopathy progression prediction by the model yielded a sensitivity of approximately 70% and a specificity of 72.22%. Sensitivity reached 85% to 90% and specificity around 81% for a 13-signature model separating ophthalmopathy from stable hyperthyroidism.

This clonotype was recorded a few times. Its specificity is unknown. Patients were excluded if they had other autoimmune diseases or uncontrolled infections, and likewise if pregnancy or lactation applied. Per germline, CDR1 MNHEY and CDR2 SVGAGI. Trimming left V 6 bases short and J 0 bases short, with 11 bases between. This CDR3 spans 14 amino acids. Amplifying from RNA transcripts, the study obtained TCR beta CDR3 regions. RT-PCR in the first round used HTBI primers; a second-round multiplex PCR followed. From the multiplex PCR reads, TCRdb called clonotypes with MiXCR, one entry per CDR3 protein. The repertoire holds around 660,000 distinct CDR3 sequences, roughly 39% seen once, with around 3% in the top ten.

This TCR derives from an adult man with Graves' ophthalmopathy. The chain carries TRBV6-5 and TRBJ1-1; tentative D call: TRBD1 (6 bases). The sequenced sample consisted of peripheral blood. CDR3 loop: CASRKDRMNTEAFF. In DNA form, the CDR3 reads TGTGCCAGCAGGAAAGACAGGATGAACACTGAAGCTTTCTTT.